The next 10 T cell receptor beta chains were all read from a single sample in a study of control samples from healthy donors and cancer patients (dated by TCRdb to 2019 to 2021). Libraries were constructed by the immunoSEQ multiplex PCR assay. Not all clones reach the TCRdb copy of this immuneACCESS table, which keeps in-frame sequences only. Checked studies attribute under half of the gap to unresolved V genes and leave the rest unexplained. The sample table holds 15,000 or so clones, of which 70% to 85% were seen once. Together, the top ten hold over 15% of the sample. Sequenced: formalin-fixed, paraffin-embedded tissue. These receptors were collected from a female donor with lung cancer.

The chain uses TRBV6-2 or TRBV6-3 and TRBJ2-2; no clear D. CDR3 length: 14 amino acids. CDR1 is MNHEY, CDR2 SVGEGT, per germline. Between the trimmed V and J ends, which lost 6 bases and 6 bases, there was a span of 14 bases. The CDR3 here is CASSPKHKPGELFF. For the CDR3, the DNA is TGTGCCAGCAGCCCAAAACATAAACCCGGGGAGCTGTTTTTT.

This chain connects TRBV5-1 to TRBJ2-3; 9 positions match TRBD2. This CDR3 has 17 residues. Per germline, CDR1 SGHRS and CDR2 YFSETQ. Trimming at V came to 0 bases and at J to 5 bases, leaving 10 bases not matched to a gene. This CDR3 is CASSLGSAGGPGDTQYF. As DNA, the CDR3 is TGCGCCAGCAGCTTGGGCTCTGCGGGGGGGCCGGGAGATACGCAGTATTTT. The full variable domain, completed using reference TRBV5-1 and TRBJ2-3, is KAGVTQTPRYLIKTRGQQVTLSCSPISGHRSVSWYQQTPGQGLQFLFEYFSETQRNKGNFPGRFSGRQFSNSRSEMNVSTLELGDSALYLCASSLGSAGGPGDTQYFGPGTRLTVL.

This chain joins TRBV28 and TRBJ1-6; 7 bases fit TRBD1. V trimming: 5 bases; J trimming: 7 bases; junction bases outside the gene matches: 5. This CDR3 contains 14 residues. The germline gives CDR1 MDHEN, CDR2 SYDVKM. CDR3 sequence: CASSTPTGNSPLHF. DNA of the CDR3: TGTGCCAGCAGTACCCCGACAGGGAATTCACCCCTCCACTTT.

The sample holds a few counts of this clone. This rearrangement joins TRBV7-8 to TRBJ1-3; D not certain. CDR3 length equals 15 residues. V was cut by 0 bases and J by 0 bases, with 6 bases left in between. CDR1 and CDR2 from the germline V gene are SGHVS and FQNEAQ. Written as DNA, the CDR3 is TGTGCCAGCAGCTTAGCGGTCAGCTCTGGAAACACCATATATTTT. It encodes CASSLAVSSGNTIYF.

V usage is TRBV12-3 or TRBV12-4 and J usage is TRBJ1-1; 7 nucleotides line up with TRBD1. The junction had 5 bases not matched to a gene; V was cut back by 8 bases and J by 5 bases. The CDR3 has 12 residues. DNA for the CDR3: TGTGCCAGCGAAGGGGACAGTACTGAAGCTTTCTTT. This encodes CASEGDSTEAFF.

The gene calls are TRBV12-3 or TRBV12-4 and TRBJ2-3, with 8 bases aligning to TRBD1. The CDR3 consists of 12 residues. The V segment lost 5 bases and the J segment 14 bases; nucleotides outside the gene matches: 9. The CDR3 loop reads CASSLGQGIWYF. The CDR3 DNA is TGTGCCAGCAGTCTAGGACAGGGTATATGGTATTTT.

The count of this clone is one. A junction boundary mismatches the germline segment, possibly from a read error. This chain joins TRBV7-6 and TRBJ2-2; D could derive from TRBD1 or TRBD2 (5 bases each). Per germline, CDR1 SGHVS and CDR2 FNYEAQ. This CDR3 has 18 residues. The CDR3 region is CASSLPQATAANTGELFF. In DNA form, the CDR3 reads TGTGCCAGCAGCTTACCCCAAGCGACAGCGGCGAACACCGGGGAGCTATTTTTT.

The V and J genes are TRBV19 and TRBJ1-1; TRBD1 is a possible D gene (6 bases). The ends were cut back, 10 bases at V and 6 bases at J, with 18 bases in the middle. The V gene's germline CDR1 is LNHDA and CDR2 SQIVND (reference sequence). The CDR3 is made up of 13 amino acids. The CDR3 DNA follows: TGTGCCACGTCAACAACAGGGAAGGCTGAAGCTTTCTTT. Amino acid sequence: CATSTTGKAEAFF.

The gene calls are TRBV19 and TRBJ2-2; D may be TRBD1 (5 bases). Germline V gene sequence: CDR1 LNHDA, CDR2 SQIVND (reference sequence). There are 13 residues in the CDR3. V was shortened by 3 bases and J by 6 bases, with 8 bases between the two germline ends. CDR3 sequence (DNA): TGTGCCAGTAGTATCAGGGTCGCCGGGGAGCTGTTTTTT. Its protein is CASSIRVAGELFF.

This chain uses TRBV6-2 or TRBV6-3 with TRBJ1-2; D might be TRBD1 (5 bases). Trimming stripped 6 bases from V and 6 bases from J, with 14 bases between. The CDR3 is 13 residues long. CDR1 is MNHEY, CDR2 SVGEGT, per germline. The CDR3 region has the DNA TGTGCCAGCAGCGGGGCGTTAATCGATGGCTACACCTTC. Translated, it gives CASSGALIDGYTF.